These 13 T cell receptor beta chains were all obtained from the same sample, sequenced in a study of blood T cell repertoires in COVID-19. Produced via immunoSEQ multiplex PCR; TCRdb's table is partial and in-frame only. The top ten hold approximately 11% of the sample, which has some 130,000 clones, roughly four fifths seen once. Sequenced sample: peripheral blood. The receptors come from a human donor in a cohort sampled during active COVID-19.

The rearrangement uses TRBV7-8 and TRBJ2-4; D is unclear. Trimming took 1 base from V and 1 from J, leaving 5 bases between them. The CDR3 spans 14 residues. Per germline, CDR1 SGHVS and CDR2 FQNEAQ. The CDR3 coding sequence is TGTGCCAGCAGCTTAGATGGCGCCAAAAACATTCAGTACTTC. It specifies CASSLDGAKNIQYF. Using reference TRBV7-8 and TRBJ2-4 for the parts outside the CDR3, the full variable domain is GAGVSQSPRYKVAKRGQDVALRCDPISGHVSLFWYQQALGQGPEFLTYFQNEAQLDKSGLPSDRFFAERPEGSVSTLKIQRTQQEDSAVYLCASSLDGAKNIQYFGAGTRLSVL.

The V call is TRBV28, the J call TRBJ2-4; 7 positions match TRBD1. The trim removed 5 bases at V and 4 bases at J, leaving 8 bases unmatched. Germline V gene lookup returns CDR1 MDHEN and CDR2 SYDVKM. The CDR3 covers 15 residues. The CDR3 spells CASSINRDRKNIQYF. The CDR3 coding sequence is TGTGCCAGCAGTATAAACCGGGACAGAAAAAACATTCAGTACTTC.

The chain couples TRBV6-2 or TRBV6-3 to TRBJ2-1, with 12 bases identical to TRBD2. The CDR3 loop spans 15 amino acids. Trimming took 2 bases from V and 4 from J; bases not matched to a gene: 0. In germline, CDR1 is MNHEY, CDR2 SVGEGT. CDR3 bases: TGTGCCAGCAGTTACCTAGCGGGGGGGTACAATGAGCAGTTCTTC. This sequence encodes CASSYLAGGYNEQFF.

V and J are TRBV30 and TRBJ1-6, with 8 bases lining up with TRBD1. V lost 3 bases, J lost 5 bases, and 6 bases stayed unmatched. There are 15 residues in the CDR3. Per the germline V gene, CDR1 is GTSNPN and CDR2 is SVGIG (reference sequence). The CDR3 DNA is TGTGCCTGGAGAGAGGGGGACAGGAATAATTCACCCCTCCACTTT. Residues: CAWREGDRNNSPLHF. Based on the CDR3 plus reference TRBV30 and TRBJ1-6, the full variable domain is SQTIHQWPATLVQPVGSPLSLECTVEGTSNPNLYWYRQAAGRGLQLLFYSVGIGQISSEVPQNLSASRPQDRQFILSSKKLLLSDSGFYLCAWREGDRNNSPLHFGNGTRLTVT.

The chain is built from TRBV25-1 and TRBJ1-3; weak D call: TRBD1 (6 bases). V lost 0 bases, J lost 2 bases, and 11 bases lay in between. The CDR3 spans 16 residues. Looked up from germline, CDR1 is MGHDK and CDR2 is SYGVNS. CDR3 DNA: TGTGCCAGCAGTGAATATAGCCAGGGGACTGGAAACACCATATATTTT. Encoded protein: CASSEYSQGTGNTIYF.

V gene TRBV13 combines with J gene TRBJ1-3; tentatively, D is TRBD1 (5 bases). In germline, CDR1 is PRHDT, CDR2 FYEKMQ (reference sequence). CDR3 length: 16 residues. Trimming shortened V by 3 bases and J by 0 bases, and 12 bases separated the two germline ends. CDR3 in DNA: TGTGCCAGCAGCTTGGAGGGGACCTTCTCTGGAAACACCATATATTTT. This sequence encodes CASSLEGTFSGNTIYF.

This chain joins TRBV6-5 and TRBJ1-1; a weak D match, TRBD1 (6 bases). V lost 4 bases and J lost 1, with 13 bases in between. Germline V gives CDR1 MNHEY, CDR2 SVGAGI. The CDR3 has 15 residues. The DNA of the CDR3 is TGTGCCAGCAGTTTGATTGGGGGGGCGAACACTGAAGCTTTCTTT. Its translation is CASSLIGGANTEAFF.

This clone was observed a handful of times. V usage is TRBV28 and J usage is TRBJ1-6, with TRBD1 matching over 8 bases. J lost 9 bases, V lost 6 bases, and 10 bases had no gene match. Germline CDR1 MDHEN, CDR2 SYDVKM. CDR3 length: 15 residues. The CDR3 sequence: CASRPQGARSSPLHF. The CDR3 DNA follows: TGTGCCAGCAGACCTCAGGGGGCGCGAAGTTCACCCCTCCACTTT.

The V and J genes are TRBV18 and TRBJ2-7; D remains unclear. Germline V lookup: CDR1 KGHSH, CDR2 LQKENI. The CDR3 is 15 amino acids. V was clipped by 4 bases and J by 2 bases, with 15 bases between them. The CDR3 is CASSLGQANTYEQYF. The DNA of the CDR3 is TGTGCCAGCTCACTTGGCCAGGCGAACACCTACGAGCAGTACTTC.

The V gene is TRBV6-5, the J gene TRBJ2-7; TRBD1 might be the D (6 bases). The CDR3 is 15 amino acids. The germline gives CDR1 MNHEY, CDR2 SVGAGI. Trimming removed 6 bases from V and 3 bases from J, with 18 bases in between. For the CDR3, the DNA is TGTGCCAGCAGAGTTCCCGGACAGCCTTTCTACGAGCAGTACTTC. Translated, it gives CASRVPGQPFYEQYF.

This clone was recorded a few times. The chain joins TRBV6-6 to TRBJ1-5, with D unclear. Germline-derived CDR1 and CDR2 are MNHNY and SVGAGI (reference sequence). Trimming removed 5 bases at V and 7 bases at J, with 12 bases between. The CDR3 totals 13 residues. CDR3 in amino acids: CASSRGEGQPQHF. In DNA, the CDR3 is TGTGCCAGCAGTCGCGGGGAGGGACAGCCCCAGCATTTT.

CDR3 DNA: TGTGCCAGCAGCCCCACGGACCGGGAAGATACGCAGTATTTT. This translates into CASSPTDREDTQYF. This chain joins TRBV7-9 and TRBJ2-3; TRBD2 is a possible D gene (5 bases). The germline CDR1 and CDR2 sequences are SEHNR and FQNEAQ (reference sequence). The CDR3 consists of 14 residues. Trimming shortened V by 5 bases and J by 5 bases, and 14 bases separated the two germline ends.

The table lists this clone with a few counts. V gene TRBV7-6 combines with J gene TRBJ2-1, with D possibly matching TRBD2 (5 bases). The CDR3 spans 11 residues. V was cut by 5 bases and J by 10 bases, with 9 bases left in between. Germline CDR1 and CDR2: SGHVS and FNYEAQ. CDR3 protein: CASSPGLEQFF. CDR3 in DNA: TGTGCCAGCAGCCCAGGACTGGAGCAGTTCTTC.